Each of the 6 T cell receptor beta chains below was sequenced from the same sample in a study of Ad26.COV2.S vaccination and SARS-CoV-2 variants. Data came from immunoSEQ multiplex PCR; TCRdb stores just in-frame clones and leaves some out. The data hold a few hundred thousand clones, with 88% observed a single time. The treatment was: around 19 received Ad26.COV2.S at low or high dose, single or two shots; about five received placebo; per-sample allocation not given. Material that was analyzed had been drawn on day 63 after the first vaccine or placebo injection. The sample here was peripheral blood, taken in a trial of Ad26.COV2.S vaccine versus placebo. The receptors here all came from a person aged 18-65 years who received the Ad26.COV2.S COVID-19 vaccine or a placebo.

The rearrangement uses TRBV7-3 and TRBJ2-3; D possibly matches TRBD1 or TRBD2 (5 bases each). Trimming stripped 3 bases from V and 0 bases from J, with 10 bases between. CDR1 is SGHTA and CDR2 is FQGTGA in the germline V gene. This CDR3 comprises 15 residues. This CDR3 reads CASSFSGLSTDTQYF. DNA for the CDR3: TGTGCCAGCAGCTTTTCGGGGCTGAGCACAGATACGCAGTATTTT. Complete variable domain (other parts from reference TRBV7-3 and TRBJ2-3): GAGVSQTPSNKVTEKGKYVELRCDPISGHTALYWYRQSLGQGPEFLIYFQGTGAADDSGLPNDRFFAVRPEGSVSTLKIQRTERGDSAVYLCASSFSGLSTDTQYFGPGTRLTVL.

The table lists this clone with a count of one. V and J are TRBV9 and TRBJ2-5; the D call may be TRBD1 or TRBD2 (5 bases each). V shed 0 bases and J shed 5 bases, with 8 bases lying between them. CDR1 and CDR2 (germline): SGDLS, YYNGEE. This CDR3 spans 13 amino acids. The CDR3 nucleotides are TGTGCCAGCAGCGTAGGTTGGGGGGAGACCCAGTACTTC. This encodes CASSVGWGETQYF.

The chain recombines TRBV5-8 with TRBJ2-5, with TRBD2 matching over 7 bases. Germline trimming cut 9 bases from V and 5 bases from J; bases unmatched to any gene: 10. This CDR3 has 13 residues. The germline CDR1 and CDR2 sequences are SGHTS and YDEGEE. The CDR3 reads CATREVRPETQYF. CDR3 nucleotides: TGTGCCACTCGGGAGGTTCGGCCCGAGACCCAGTACTTC. Looking up the rest from reference TRBV5-8 and TRBJ2-5 gives the full variable domain: EAGVTQSPTHLIKTRGQQATLRCSPISGHTSVYWYQQALGLGLQFLLWYDEGEERNRGNFPPRFSGRQFPNYSSELNVNALELEDSALYLCATREVRPETQYFGPGTRLLVL.

The rearrangement uses TRBV27 and TRBJ2-3; TRBD1 or TRBD2 may be the D gene (7 bases each). The germline V gene has CDR1 MNHEY and CDR2 SMNVEV (reference sequence). V was cut by 3 bases and J by 7 bases, with 14 bases left in between. The CDR3 sequence is 14 residues long. The CDR3, as DNA: TGTGCCAGCAGTTTGGGGAGGGGGCCAAATACGCAGTATTTT. Its protein is CASSLGRGPNTQYF.

V gene TRBV2 combines with J gene TRBJ1-6; D perhaps matches TRBD1 (5 bases). The V gene lost 7 bases and the J gene lost 13 bases, with 17 bases spanning the gap. This CDR3 is 13 amino acids long. CDR1 and CDR2 (germline): SNHLY, FYNNEI. The CDR3 spells CASNSGGGRPLHF. In nucleotides, the CDR3 is TGTGCCAGCAATTCCGGGGGGGGAAGGCCCCTCCACTTT.

The V and J genes are TRBV7-9 and TRBJ2-2, with D perhaps given as TRBD1 or TRBD2 (6 bases each). In germline, CDR1 is SEHNR, CDR2 FQNEAQ (reference sequence). Between the trimmed V and J ends, which lost 5 bases and 6 bases, there was a span of 16 bases. This CDR3 contains 15 residues. As DNA, the CDR3 is TGTGCCAGCAGCCCCTTCGGGGGCGTACCCGGGGAGCTGTTTTTT. Amino acid sequence: CASSPFGGVPGELFF.